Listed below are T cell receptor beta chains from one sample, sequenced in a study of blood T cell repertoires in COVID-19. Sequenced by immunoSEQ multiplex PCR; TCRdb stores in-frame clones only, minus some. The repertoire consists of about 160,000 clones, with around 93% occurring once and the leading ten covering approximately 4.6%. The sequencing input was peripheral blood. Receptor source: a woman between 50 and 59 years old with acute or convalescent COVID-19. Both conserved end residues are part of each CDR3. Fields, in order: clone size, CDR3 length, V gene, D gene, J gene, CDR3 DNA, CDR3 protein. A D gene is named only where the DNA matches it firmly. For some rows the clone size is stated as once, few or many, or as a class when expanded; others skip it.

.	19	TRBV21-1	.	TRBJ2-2	TGTGCCAGCACCAAAAGGGAGACAAGGGCGGGGGACTACACCGGGGAGCTGTTTTTT	CASTKRETRAGDYTGELFF
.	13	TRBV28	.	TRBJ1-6	TGTGCCAGCAGCAACCCATTTCGGTCACCCCTCCACTTT	CASSNPFRSPLHF
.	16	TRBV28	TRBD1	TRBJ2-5	TGTGCCAGCAGGGGCCCCTACAGGGGGTACCAAGAGACCCAGTACTTC	CASRGPYRGYQETQYF
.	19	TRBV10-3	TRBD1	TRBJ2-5	TGTGCCATCAGTGTCGACGTACTGTCGGGACAGGGGGCAGGCGAGACCCAGTACTTC	CAISVDVLSGQGAGETQYF
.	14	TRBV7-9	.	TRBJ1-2	TGTGCCAGCAGCTTAGCAGGGAAAACAGGCGGCTACACCTTC	CASSLAGKTGGYTF
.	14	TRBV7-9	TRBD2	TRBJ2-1	TGTGCCAGCAAGAGCGGGAGCTCCTACAATGAGCAGTTCTTC	CASKSGSSYNEQFF
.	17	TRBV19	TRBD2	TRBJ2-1	TGTGCCAGTAGTTCCACTAGCGGGCGAAGCTCCTACAATGAGCAGTTCTTC	CASSSTSGRSSYNEQFF
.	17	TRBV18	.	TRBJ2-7	TGTGCCAGCTCACCATTCTATGGGACAACCCTACTTCGCGAGCAGTACTTC	CASSPFYGTTLLREQYF
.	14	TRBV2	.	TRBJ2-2	TGTGCCAGCAGACCCGGACATAACACCGGGGAGCTGTTTTTT	CASRPGHNTGELFF
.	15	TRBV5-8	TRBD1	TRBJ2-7	TGTGCCAGCAGCTCCGGACAGGGGGCGACCTACGAGCAGTACTTC	CASSSGQGATYEQYF
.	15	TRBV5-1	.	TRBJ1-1	TGCGCCAGCCAAAGACGAACCGGGGTGAACACTGAAGCTTTCTTT	CASQRRTGVNTEAFF
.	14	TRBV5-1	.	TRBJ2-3	TGCGCCAGCAATCCGGGACAACTCACAGATACGCAGTATTTT	CASNPGQLTDTQYF
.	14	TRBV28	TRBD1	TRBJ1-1	TGTGCCAGCAGTCCCGGAGACAGGGTCTCTGAAGCTTTCTTT	CASSPGDRVSEAFF
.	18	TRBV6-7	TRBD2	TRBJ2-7	TGTGCCAGCAGTTACGTCCTTCTAGCGGACCAGCCCACCTACGAGCAGTACTTC	CASSYVLLADQPTYEQYF
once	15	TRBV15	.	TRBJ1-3	TGTGCCACCAGCAGTATCGACTCCGGCGGAAACACCATATATTTT	CATSSIDSGGNTIYF
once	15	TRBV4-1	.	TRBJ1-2	TGCGCCAGCAGCCCACCCCAGACACGGAACTATGGCTACACCTTC	CASSPPQTRNYGYTF
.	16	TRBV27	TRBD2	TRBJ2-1	TGTGCCAGCAGTTTAGGTGGACTAGCGGTCTACAATGAGCAGTTCTTC	CASSLGGLAVYNEQFF
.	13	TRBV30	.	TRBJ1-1	TGTGCCTTGCAGGGAGGGCTTGGCACTGAAGCTTTCTTT	CALQGGLGTEAFF
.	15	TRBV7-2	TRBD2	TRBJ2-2	TGTGCCAGCAGCCCCTGGACTAGGGGAGGCGGGGAGCTGTTTTTT	CASSPWTRGGGELFF
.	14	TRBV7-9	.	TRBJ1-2	TGTGCCAGCAGCTTGCCAGTCGCTAACTATGGCTACACCTTC	CASSLPVANYGYTF
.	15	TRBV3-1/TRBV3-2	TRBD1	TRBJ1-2	TGTGCCAGCAGCCAAGCGGGACAGTTTATCTATGGCTACACCTTC	CASSQAGQFIYGYTF
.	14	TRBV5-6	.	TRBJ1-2	TGTGCCAGCAGCTCCGGGAATTCCATCTATGGCTACACCTTC	CASSSGNSIYGYTF
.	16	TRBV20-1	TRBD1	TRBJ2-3	TGCAGTGCTAGTAAAAAGCAGGGGGCAGATACAGATACGCAGTATTTT	CSASKKQGADTDTQYF
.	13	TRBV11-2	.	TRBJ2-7	TGTGCCAGCAGCGCGGGCACCTCCTACGAGCAGTACTTC	CASSAGTSYEQYF
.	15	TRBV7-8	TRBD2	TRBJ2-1	TGTGCCAGCAGGGGACTAGCGGGGACCTACAATGAGCAGTTCTTC	CASRGLAGTYNEQFF
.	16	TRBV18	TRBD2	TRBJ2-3	TGTGCCAGCTCACGGCTAGCGGGAGTCAACACAGATACGCAGTATTTT	CASSRLAGVNTDTQYF
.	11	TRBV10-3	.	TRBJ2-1	TGTGCCATCAGTGATCCGAGGGAGCAGTTCTTC	CAISDPREQFF
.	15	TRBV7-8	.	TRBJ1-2	TGTGCCAGCAGCTTAGTTGCTGGGAGCCTTTATGGCTACACCTTC	CASSLVAGSLYGYTF
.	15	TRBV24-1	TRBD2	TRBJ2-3	TGTGCCACCAGGGGACTAGCGGGGGACACAGATACGCAGTATTTT	CATRGLAGDTDTQYF
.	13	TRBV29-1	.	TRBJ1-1	TGCAGCGTTGAGGAGAGCCCGGGGGCTGAAGCTTTCTTT	CSVEESPGAEAFF
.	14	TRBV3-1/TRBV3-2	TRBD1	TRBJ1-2	TGTGCCAGCAGCCTACCGGGACAGAACTATGGCTACACCTTC	CASSLPGQNYGYTF
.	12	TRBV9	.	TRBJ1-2	TGTGCCAGCAGCTCCTCCGGGAGATCGGAAACCTTC	CASSSSGRSETF
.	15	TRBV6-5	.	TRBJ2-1	TGTGCCAGCAGCCTAATGGGGCAGCCATACAATGAGCAGTTCTTC	CASSLMGQPYNEQFF
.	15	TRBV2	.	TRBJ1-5	TGTGCCAGCAGTGAATGGGCCGAGGGTGGACAGCCCCAGCATTTT	CASSEWAEGGQPQHF
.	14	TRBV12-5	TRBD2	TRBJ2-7	TGTGCTAGTGGCCCTAGACTAGCGGGGTACGAGCAGTACTTC	CASGPRLAGYEQYF
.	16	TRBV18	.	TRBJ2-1	TGTGCCAGCTCACAGGGGTCCCCCACAACCGGCAATGAGCAGTTCTTC	CASSQGSPTTGNEQFF
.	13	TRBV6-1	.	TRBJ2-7	TGTGCCAGCAGTGAAGCGGGAGGTGACGAGCAGTACTTC	CASSEAGGDEQYF
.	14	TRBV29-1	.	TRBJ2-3	TGCAGCGTAAGAAAATCGACAGGTGCAGATACGCAGTATTTT	CSVRKSTGADTQYF
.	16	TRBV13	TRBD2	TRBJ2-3	TGTGCCAGCAGCTTAGGATCTAGCGGTAGCACAGATACGCAGTATTTT	CASSLGSSGSTDTQYF
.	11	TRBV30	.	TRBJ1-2	TGTGCCACCGGGTCCCCGGGTGGCTACACCTTC	CATGSPGGYTF
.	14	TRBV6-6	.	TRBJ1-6	TGTGCCAGCAGTTCAGGGTTAGTGAATTCACCCCTCCACTTT	CASSSGLVNSPLHF
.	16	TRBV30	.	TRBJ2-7	TGTGCCTGGAGCAACCCCCCGACTCTAGGGGGTTACGAGCAGTACTTC	CAWSNPPTLGGYEQYF
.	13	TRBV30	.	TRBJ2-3	TGTGCCTGGAGGGGTCTTAGGAGTGATACGCAGTATTTT	CAWRGLRSDTQYF
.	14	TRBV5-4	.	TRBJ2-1	TGTGCCAGCACCCACAAGGGGGGGAGCAATGAGCAGTTCTTC	CASTHKGGSNEQFF
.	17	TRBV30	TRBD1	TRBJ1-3	TGTGCCTGGTGGAAATCCCTGACAGGGGGCTCTGGAAACACCATATATTTT	CAWWKSLTGGSGNTIYF
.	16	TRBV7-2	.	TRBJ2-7	TGTGCCAGCAGCCTAAACGGTAGACAGGTGTCCTACGAGCAGTACTTC	CASSLNGRQVSYEQYF
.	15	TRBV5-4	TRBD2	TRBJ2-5	TGTGCCAGCAGCCATCTAGCGGGAGCTTGGGAGACCCAGTACTTC	CASSHLAGAWETQYF
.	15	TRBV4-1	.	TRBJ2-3	TGCGCCAGCAGCCAAGAAGGACCAGGAGGCGTTAATCGGTATTTT	CASSQEGPGGVNRYF
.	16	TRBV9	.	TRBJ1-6	TGTGCCAGCAGCGTAGCTTCGGACAGTGGTAATTCACCCCTCCACTTT	CASSVASDSGNSPLHF
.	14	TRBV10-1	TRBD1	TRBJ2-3	TGCGCCAGCAGTCCTCAGGGGGGCACAGATACGCAGTATTTT	CASSPQGGTDTQYF
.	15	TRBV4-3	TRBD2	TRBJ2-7	TGCGCCAGCAGCCCCTCGCTAGCGGCCCTCTACGAGCAGTACTTC	CASSPSLAALYEQYF
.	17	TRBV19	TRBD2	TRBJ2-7	TGTGCCAGTAGCCCCACGGGAGGGGGAGTGAGCTCCTACGAGCAGTACTTC	CASSPTGGGVSSYEQYF
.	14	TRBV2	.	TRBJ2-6	TGTGCCAGCAGTGAATACTCTGGGGCCAACGTCCTGACTTTC	CASSEYSGANVLTF
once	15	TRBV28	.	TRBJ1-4	TGTGCCAGCAGTCGCAGGGGCGCAGGGGATGAAAAACTGTTTTTT	CASSRRGAGDEKLFF
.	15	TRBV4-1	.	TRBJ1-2	TGCGCCAGCAGCCAAACGGACAGCGGTGGCTATGGCTACACCTTC	CASSQTDSGGYGYTF